The 14 T cell receptor beta chains in this list originate from one sample, sequenced in a study of blood T cells in healthy people across ages. Then a second PCR, running roughly 7 to 11 cycles, was carried out with a sample-barcoded 5' primer and a J-beta primer mix. From the 5' RACE reads, TCRdb called clonotypes with MiXCR, one entry per CDR3 protein. Here the sample spans around 1.5 million distinct CDR3 sequences, around 35% being singletons. Source material: blood. The receptors derive from a woman aged 25-40 years in good health.

The rearrangement joins TRBV7-3 to TRBJ2-3; D might be TRBD1 or TRBD2, each matching 6 bases. V lost 8 bases, J lost 2 bases, and 20 bases lay in between. Germline V CDR1 and CDR2: SGHTA, FQGTGA. The CDR3 sequence is 16 residues long. The DNA of the CDR3 is TGTGCCAGCGGCTCAGACTTAAGGGGGGACACAGATACGCAGTATTTT. Translation: CASGSDLRGDTDTQYF.

This clonotype was counted ten times or more. V and J are TRBV4-1 and TRBJ2-6; D ambiguous. CDR1 MGHRA and CDR2 YSYEKL come from the germline V gene. V lost 0 bases, J lost 4 bases, and 4 bases lay in between. This CDR3 comprises 14 residues. In DNA form, the CDR3 reads TGCGCCAGCAGCCAAGAGGAGGGGGCCAACGTCCTGACTTTC. Encoded protein: CASSQEEGANVLTF.

The chain couples TRBV5-1 to TRBJ2-3, with D perhaps TRBD2 (5 bases). CDR3 length: 16 residues. Per germline, CDR1 SGHRS and CDR2 YFSETQ. Trimming removed 4 bases at V and 0 bases at J, with 15 bases between. CDR3 nucleotide sequence: TGCGCCAGCAGCACCCTGACTACAACTAGCACAGATACGCAGTATTTT. Translating gives CASSTLTTTSTDTQYF.

The V and J genes are TRBV5-8 and TRBJ1-1; possible D gene TRBD1, 6 bases. From germline, CDR1 is SGHTS and CDR2 YDEGEE. V was shortened by 7 bases and J by 3 bases, with 13 bases between the two germline ends. The CDR3 extends over 13 amino acids. DNA of the CDR3: TGTGCCAGCCGTATCCCAGGGGACACTGAAGCTTTCTTT. It specifies CASRIPGDTEAFF. Filled out from reference TRBV5-8 and TRBJ1-1, the complete variable domain reads EAGVTQSPTHLIKTRGQQATLRCSPISGHTSVYWYQQALGLGLQFLLWYDEGEERNRGNFPPRFSGRQFPNYSSELNVNALELEDSALYLCASRIPGDTEAFFGQGTRLTVV.

This chain joins TRBV6-6 and TRBJ2-5; D not resolved. TRBJ2-7 explains the end of the DNA better; the J call may be wrong. The germline CDR1 and CDR2 sequences are MNHNY and SVGAGI (reference sequence). CDR3 length: 15 residues. CDR3 protein: CASSLSEGIMSEQYF. The DNA of the CDR3 is TGTGCCAGCAGTCTCTCCGAAGGGATAATGAGCGAGCAGTACTTC.

The chain uses TRBV9 and TRBJ2-1; 8 nucleotides align to TRBD1. Germline CDR1 SGDLS, CDR2 YYNGEE. V shed 4 bases and J 7 bases; nucleotides not matched to a gene: 7. CDR3 length: 14 amino acids. As DNA, the CDR3 is TGTGCCAGCAGCACCGGATGGACAGGGAATGAGCAGTTCTTC. Translation gives CASSTGWTGNEQFF. The full variable domain, rest sourced from reference TRBV9 and TRBJ2-1, is DSGVTQTPKHLITATGQRVTLRCSPRSGDLSVYWYQQSLDQGLQFLIQYYNGEERAKGNILERFSAQQFPDLHSELNLSSLELGDSALYFCASSTGWTGNEQFFGPGTRLTVL.

V is TRBV7-9 and J is TRBJ1-5; D unresolved. The CDR3 is 13 residues long. Germline CDR1 SEHNR, CDR2 FQNEAQ (reference sequence). The germline V and J ends were trimmed by 5 bases and 5 bases, with 10 bases remaining between them. The CDR3 is CASSPDVDQPQHF. The CDR3, as DNA: TGTGCCAGCAGCCCGGACGTAGATCAGCCCCAGCATTTT.

This clonotype was seen repeatedly, ten times or more. The chain has TRBV4-1 and TRBJ2-5; TRBD2 agrees at 13 bases. CDR1 is MGHRA, CDR2 YSYEKL, per germline. CDR3 length equals 15 residues. The V segment lost 4 bases and the J segment 11 bases; nucleotides outside the gene matches: 10. This chain's CDR3 is CASSRGLAGAGEQYF. The DNA of the CDR3 is TGCGCCAGCAGCCGCGGACTAGCGGGGGCCGGGGAGCAGTACTTC.

This clonotype was counted only a few times. This chain connects TRBV20-1 to TRBJ1-2; D is unclear. There are 12 residues in the CDR3. Germline V gene sequence: CDR1 DFQATT, CDR2 SNEGSKA (reference sequence). V was clipped by 6 bases and J by 8 bases, with 16 bases between them. CDR3 coding DNA: TGCAGTGCCTCCCGCGCGATAGACGGCTACACCTTC. It translates to CSASRAIDGYTF.

This chain uses TRBV20-1 with TRBJ2-3; TRBD2 aligns across 9 bases. This CDR3 has 15 residues. Germline assignment: CDR1 DFQATT and CDR2 SNEGSKA (reference sequence). J lost 5 bases, V lost 1 base, and 7 bases had no gene match. CDR3 sequence reads: CSARAQREEKDTQYF. As DNA, the CDR3 is TGCAGTGCTAGAGCCCAGCGGGAGGAGAAAGATACGCAGTATTTT.

The chain carries TRBV4-1 and TRBJ1-2; 9 bases agree with TRBD1. CDR1 and CDR2 (germline): MGHRA, YSYEKL. The ends lost 1 base at V and 4 bases at J; junction bases unmatched: 7. The CDR3 has 16 amino acids. The CDR3 region is CASSQARTGDSYGYTF. DNA of the CDR3: TGCGCCAGCAGCCAAGCGAGGACAGGGGATAGCTATGGCTACACCTTC.

The chain joins TRBV6-5 to TRBJ1-1; D not certain. Germline V CDR1 and CDR2: MNHEY, SVGAGI. The CDR3 has 14 residues. V was pared by 0 bases and J by 1 base, with 6 bases between. The CDR3 protein is CASSYSISNTEAFF. The CDR3 nucleotides are TGTGCCAGCAGTTACTCTATCTCGAACACTGAAGCTTTCTTT.

This clonotype has just a few counts. The J gene is TRBJ1-2, the V gene TRBV20-1; D unclear. The CDR3 is 11 residues long. V was shortened by 0 bases and J by 3 bases, with 2 bases between the two germline ends. Germline CDR1 reads DFQATT; CDR2 reads SNEGSKA (reference sequence). Here the CDR3 reads CSARDHYGYTF. The CDR3, as DNA: TGCAGTGCTAGAGACCACTATGGCTACACCTTC.

The chain links TRBV20-1 to TRBJ2-1; perhaps TRBD2 as D (5 bases). This CDR3 is 14 amino acids long. Per germline, CDR1 DFQATT and CDR2 SNEGSKA (reference sequence). Trimming left V 1 base short and J 6 bases short, with 13 bases between. The CDR3 DNA reads as TGCAGTGCTAGAGGGTCCGGGATCCTCAATGAGCAGTTCTTC. It yields the protein CSARGSGILNEQFF.